These 2 T cell receptor beta chains came from one sample sequenced in a study of T cell changes during pregnancy in multiple sclerosis. Repertoires were generated with immunoSEQ multiplex PCR, while TCRdb's copy carries only in-frame clones and drops some. The sample holds about 92,000 clones; 92% are singletons and the top ten take over 1.5%. The sample in question was peripheral blood, obtained in the first trimester of pregnancy. The receptors here all came from a female donor with multiple sclerosis, enrolled in a pregnancy study.

V gene TRBV7-3 combines with J gene TRBJ2-1; 11 bases map to TRBD2. CDR1 and CDR2 from the germline V gene are SGHTA and FQGTGA. This CDR3 spans 17 amino acids. The J segment lost 4 bases and the V segment lost 5 bases, leaving 10 bases of the junction unmatched. CDR3 protein: CASSGDSGRGVYNEQFF. The CDR3 region has the DNA TGTGCCAGCAGCGGCGATAGCGGGAGGGGGGTTTACAATGAGCAGTTCTTC. The full variable domain, completed using reference TRBV7-3 and TRBJ2-1, is GAGVSQTPSNKVTEKGKYVELRCDPISGHTALYWYRQSLGQGPEFLIYFQGTGAADDSGLPNDRFFAVRPEGSVSTLKIQRTERGDSAVYLCASSGDSGRGVYNEQFFGPGTRLTVL.

This rearrangement joins TRBV7-2 to TRBJ2-6; possibly TRBD2 for D (7 bases). The CDR3 is 17 amino acids. Trimming stripped 5 bases from V and 2 bases from J, with 16 bases between. From germline, CDR1 is SGHTA and CDR2 FQGNSA. As DNA, the CDR3 is TGTGCCAGCAGCAGAGTGGGGGGGCGTCCTGGGGCCAACGTCCTGACTTTC. Translation: CASSRVGGRPGANVLTF. Full variable domain (outside the CDR3, taken from reference TRBV7-2 and TRBJ2-6): GAGVSQSPSNKVTEKGKDVELRCDPISGHTALYWYRQSLGQGLEFLIYFQGNSAPDKSGLPSDRFSAERTGGSVSTLTIQRTQQEDSAVYLCASSRVGGRPGANVLTFGAGSRLTVL.